These 28 T cell receptor beta chains came from one sample sequenced in a study of human T cells and chemical hapten exposure. Described time point: patch test 2, 6 weeks after DPC sensitization. Sample treatment: therapeutic diphenylcyclopropenone sensitization with weekly scalp DPC. MiXCR, run by TCRdb on the RACE reads, gives a single entry per CDR3 protein. The sample lists tens of thousands of distinct CDR3 sequences, approximately 10% seen once, with roughly 1.5% in the top ten. This material consisted of whole blood, taken in connection with sensitization to the hapten diphenylcyclopropenone (DPC). The receptor set was obtained from a man between 18 and 35 years old with alopecia areata. Some clones in this sample may be carry-over from other donors' samples.

The chain links TRBV24-1 to TRBJ1-2, with D unclear. The CDR3 is 12 amino acids. Per the germline V gene, CDR1 is KGHDR and CDR2 is SFDVKD. Trimming left V 5 bases short and J 8 bases short, with 11 bases between. CDR3 nucleotide sequence: TGTGCCACCAGTGGCCGAGACATCGGCTACACCTTC. This codes for CATSGRDIGYTF.

This clonotype occurred many times. The chain carries TRBV6-5 and TRBJ2-5; D possibly corresponds to TRBD1 (5 bases). In germline, CDR1 is MNHEY, CDR2 SVGAGI. The CDR3 runs to 15 residues. Trimming stripped 0 bases from V and 4 bases from J, with 12 bases between. CDR3 nucleotide sequence: TGTGCCAGCAGTTACTCGCTGTCAGGGCGAGAGACCCAGTACTTC. Translating it yields CASSYSLSGRETQYF.

The table lists this clonotype with many counts. This chain uses TRBV7-9 with TRBJ1-3; the D is unclear. CDR1 is SEHNR and CDR2 is FQNEAQ in the germline V gene (reference sequence). The CDR3 length is 14 residues. V was trimmed by 3 bases and J by 3 bases, leaving 9 bases between them. CDR3 residues: CASSFEGLGNTIYF. The CDR3 nucleotides read TGTGCCAGCAGCTTCGAAGGGCTTGGAAACACCATATATTTT.

There are a few counts of this clonotype. The chain carries TRBV6-2 or TRBV6-3 and TRBJ2-5; D ambiguous. The germline gives CDR1 MNHEY, CDR2 SVGEGT. The CDR3 is 13 residues long. V lost 2 bases and J 3 bases, leaving 7 bases between the germline ends. The DNA for the CDR3 is TGTGCCAGCAGTTACGAGGCTAAAGAGACCCAGTACTTC. Protein product: CASSYEAKETQYF.

The J gene is TRBJ2-5, the V gene TRBV12-3 or TRBV12-4, with unresolved D. This CDR3 has 11 residues. The germline V and J ends were trimmed by 6 bases and 2 bases, with 4 bases remaining between them. CDR3 DNA sequence: TGTGCCAGCAGCCAACAAGAGACCCAGTACTTC. Residues: CASSQQETQYF.

This clonotype was seen only a few times. The chain recombines TRBV2 with TRBJ1-2, with 9 bases that match TRBD1. J gave up 5 bases and V 4 bases, and 14 bases lay outside the gene matches. Germline CDR1 and CDR2: SNHLY and FYNNEI. This CDR3 is 17 amino acids long. CDR3 in amino acids: CASSVPSSQGARYGYTF. The CDR3 DNA sequence: TGTGCCAGCAGTGTCCCTTCCTCACAGGGGGCGCGGTATGGCTACACCTTC.

This clonotype was seen at least ten times. The V call is TRBV4-3, the J call TRBJ2-1; 7 bases are a match to TRBD1. Germline loops: CDR1 LGHNA, CDR2 YSLEER. The CDR3 covers 12 residues. Trimming cost V 4 bases and J 8 bases; bases outside gene matches: 2. The CDR3 DNA reads TGCGCCAGCAGCCCTACAGGGGATGAGCAGTTCTTC. The encoded protein is CASSPTGDEQFF.

The table lists this clonotype with many counts. V and J are TRBV4-2 and TRBJ1-2; 8 positions agree with TRBD1. The V and J ends lost 3 bases and 7 bases, in that order; junction bases with no gene match: 7. There are 14 residues in the CDR3. In germline, CDR1 is LGHNA, CDR2 YNFKEQ. The CDR3: CASSQEPDRGGYTF. The CDR3 DNA reads TGTGCCAGCAGCCAGGAGCCTGACAGGGGTGGCTACACCTTC.

This clonotype was seen a handful of times. This chain uses TRBV11-2 with TRBJ1-1; 7 bases are shared with TRBD1. CDR3 length: 15 residues. V shed 4 bases, J shed 0 bases, and the junction held 5 bases outside the gene matches. Germline CDR1 SGHAT, CDR2 FQNNGV. The DNA of the CDR3 is TGTGCCAGCAGCTGGAAGGACAGGATGAACACTGAAGCTTTCTTT. Translated, it gives CASSWKDRMNTEAFF.

This chain joins TRBV4-1 and TRBJ2-3; D is undetermined. V lost 0 bases and J lost 6, with 13 bases in between. This CDR3 has 15 amino acids. Per the germline V gene, CDR1 is MGHRA and CDR2 is YSYEKL. Here the CDR3 reads CASSQESRHWDTQYF. The CDR3 DNA follows: TGCGCCAGCAGCCAAGAATCGCGTCATTGGGATACGCAGTATTTT.

The chain has TRBV4-3 and TRBJ2-2, with a weak D call TRBD2 (5 bases). This CDR3 comprises 15 residues. CDR1 is LGHNA and CDR2 is YSLEER in the germline V gene. The ends were cut back, 7 bases at V and 6 bases at J, with 18 bases in the middle. CDR3 region: CASTHSLLGPGELFF. CDR3 in DNA: TGCGCCAGCACGCACTCATTACTAGGACCCGGGGAGCTGTTTTTT.

The DNA for the CDR3 is TGTGCCAGCAGCTTCGGCAGGGGGAATGAGCAGTTCTTC. It yields the protein CASSFGRGNEQFF. The rearrangement joins TRBV7-2 to TRBJ2-1, with 7 nucleotides matching TRBD1. The ends lost 3 bases at V and 7 bases at J; junction bases unmatched: 3. This CDR3 has 13 amino acids. The germline V gene has CDR1 SGHTA and CDR2 FQGNSA. Looking up the rest from reference TRBV7-2 and TRBJ2-1 gives the full variable domain: GAGVSQSPSNKVTEKGKDVELRCDPISGHTALYWYRQSLGQGLEFLIYFQGNSAPDKSGLPSDRFSAERTGGSVSTLTIQRTQQEDSAVYLCASSFGRGNEQFFGPGTRLTVL.

This chain uses TRBV12-3 or TRBV12-4 with TRBJ2-1; 8 bases are a match to TRBD2. V dropped 4 bases and J dropped 1; count of bases not matched to a gene: 6. There are 16 residues in the CDR3. This CDR3 is CASSSVPGGSYNEQFF. The DNA for the CDR3 is TGTGCCAGCAGTTCCGTCCCGGGGGGGTCCTACAATGAGCAGTTCTTC.

This clonotype was counted between two and nine times. The chain couples TRBV2 to TRBJ2-3; TRBD1 or TRBD2 may be the D gene (5 bases each). The germline V gene encodes CDR1 SNHLY and CDR2 FYNNEI. V was cut by 11 bases and J by 3 bases, with 12 bases left in between. CDR3 size: 12 residues. The CDR3 nucleotides read TGTGCCGAGCGGCAGGGAACAGATACGCAGTATTTT. Translation: CAERQGTDTQYF.

This clonotype was found a few times. V and J are TRBV10-1 and TRBJ1-1, with 9 bases that match TRBD1. Germline loops: CDR1 WNHNN, CDR2 SYGVQD (reference sequence). V was pared by 8 bases and J by 1 base, with 5 bases of the junction left unmatched. CDR3 length: 14 residues. CDR3 sequence: CASREGQGNTEAFF. The CDR3 region has the DNA TGCGCCAGCCGGGAGGGACAGGGGAACACTGAAGCTTTCTTT.

Concerning this clonotype itself: It may be a read error: a sequence one base away is much more abundant. The V and J genes are TRBV11-3 and TRBJ2-2; D unclear. V was pared by 2 bases and J by 5 bases, with 3 bases between. The V gene's germline CDR1 is SGHNT and CDR2 YENEEA. The CDR3 loop spans 12 amino acids. CDR3 region: CASSLTTGELFF. The CDR3 DNA reads TGTGCCAGCAGCTTAACTACCGGGGAGCTGTTTTTT.

The gene calls are TRBV7-6 and TRBJ2-3; D remains ambiguous. V lost 1 base to trimming and J lost 10 bases, with 15 bases between them. The CDR3 has 14 amino acids. In germline, CDR1 is SGHVS, CDR2 FNYEAQ. CDR3 amino acids: CASSLGLYQSPQYF. The CDR3 nucleotides are TGTGCCAGCAGCTTAGGTCTTTACCAGAGTCCGCAGTATTTT.

The chain uses TRBV3-1 and TRBJ2-5; maybe TRBD2 (6 bases). The CDR3 spans 15 residues. Germline V lookup: CDR1 LGHDT, CDR2 YNNKEL (reference sequence). V lost 4 bases and J 5 bases, leaving 17 bases between the germline ends. CDR3 protein: CASSPKEAGLETQYF. The CDR3 coding sequence is TGTGCCAGCAGCCCCAAGGAGGCGGGGTTGGAGACCCAGTACTTC.

This clonotype has a count of ten or more. The chain couples TRBV6-2 or TRBV6-3 to TRBJ1-4; 7 bases align to TRBD1. The CDR3 sequence is 15 residues long. Per germline, CDR1 MNHEY and CDR2 SVGEGT. The J segment lost 6 bases and the V segment lost 6 bases, leaving 10 bases of the junction unmatched. The CDR3 is CASSPRQGGDEKLFF. The CDR3 DNA reads TGTGCCAGCAGCCCCCGACAGGGAGGGGATGAAAAACTGTTTTTT.

In its sample, this clonotype was seen many times. CDR3: CASSPESGQGPRGSQFF. The CDR3 DNA reads TGCGCCAGCAGCCCAGAATCGGGACAGGGCCCCCGTGGGTCGCAGTTCTTC. V is TRBV4-3 and J is TRBJ2-1; 9 bases match TRBD1. Germline CDR1 LGHNA, CDR2 YSLEER. The CDR3 spans 17 residues. Germline trimming cut 4 bases from V and 12 bases from J; bases unmatched to any gene: 19.

At least ten counts were recorded for this clonotype. The chain is built from TRBV5-1 and TRBJ1-1; TRBD1 might be the D (6 bases). CDR1 and CDR2 from the germline V gene are SGHRS and YFSETQ. This CDR3 has 14 amino acids. V was pared by 4 bases and J by 5 bases, with 15 bases between. In DNA, the CDR3 is TGCGCCAGCAGCCCTACCGCAGGGGCAACTGAAGCTTTCTTT. Its protein is CASSPTAGATEAFF.

The chain joins TRBV18 to TRBJ2-7, with D possibly being TRBD1 (6 bases). From germline, CDR1 is KGHSH and CDR2 LQKENI. This CDR3 contains 14 residues. Between the trimmed V and J ends, which lost 3 bases and 2 bases, there was a span of 11 bases. CDR3 protein: CASSPETGPYEQYF. The DNA of the CDR3 is TGTGCCAGCTCACCGGAAACAGGGCCCTACGAGCAGTACTTC.

This clonotype was counted between two and nine times. This rearrangement joins TRBV3-1 to TRBJ1-2; TRBD1 aligns across 7 bases. Unmatched junction bases numbered 12, after V lost 7 bases and J lost 4 bases. CDR1 is LGHDT, CDR2 YNNKEL, per germline (reference sequence). The CDR3 runs to 15 residues. The CDR3 DNA follows: TGTGCCAGCAACCTCCGGGACAGCTCGTTCTATGGCTACACCTTC. It is translated as CASNLRDSSFYGYTF.

This chain connects TRBV28 to TRBJ1-1, with D tentatively TRBD1 (5 bases). CDR3 length: 15 residues. V was trimmed by 3 bases and J by 2 bases, leaving 13 bases between them. The germline V gene encodes CDR1 MDHEN and CDR2 SYDVKM. CDR3 sequence: CASSFKVTGNTEAFF. Written as DNA, the CDR3 is TGTGCCAGCAGTTTTAAGGTAACAGGCAACACTGAAGCTTTCTTT.

The chain couples TRBV3-1 to TRBJ2-6; the D gene is possibly TRBD1 (6 bases). CDR3 size: 17 residues. The germline V and J ends were trimmed by 1 base and 0 bases, with 10 bases remaining between them. From germline, CDR1 is LGHDT and CDR2 YNNKEL (reference sequence). CDR3 loop: CASSQAGALSGANVLTF. The CDR3 DNA is TGTGCCAGCAGCCAAGCAGGGGCGCTCTCTGGGGCCAACGTCCTGACTTTC. Looking up the rest from reference TRBV3-1 and TRBJ2-6 gives the full variable domain: DTAVSQTPKYLVTQMGNDKSIKCEQNLGHDTMYWYKQDSKKFLKIMFSYNNKELIINETVPNRFSPKSPDKAHLNLHINSLELGDSAVYFCASSQAGALSGANVLTFGAGSRLTVL.

There are a few counts of this clonotype. The chain joins TRBV7-2 to TRBJ2-3; D ambiguous. CDR3 length: 15 residues. Germline V CDR1 and CDR2: SGHTA, FQGNSA. Trimming removed 2 bases at V and 2 bases at J, with 11 bases between. The CDR3 nucleotides are TGTGCCAGCAGCTTAAGGATCGCCACCACAGATACGCAGTATTTT. This sequence encodes CASSLRIATTDTQYF.

The CDR3 nucleotides read TGTGCCAGCAGCTTGACAATTTATGGCTACACCTTC. It codes for CASSLTIYGYTF. The chain couples TRBV7-9 to TRBJ1-2; D gene unclear. The V end was cut by 3 bases, the J end by 5 bases, with 7 bases between. The germline CDR1 and CDR2 sequences are SEHNR and FQNEAQ (reference sequence). The CDR3 totals 12 residues.

This chain joins TRBV28 and TRBJ2-3, with D hard to call. CDR3 size: 13 residues. Germline values: CDR1 MDHEN, CDR2 SYDVKM. The V and J ends lost 6 bases and 0 bases respectively, with 7 bases between them. The CDR3 region has the DNA TGTGCCAGCAGCTCGGCTAGCACAGATACGCAGTATTTT. Encoded protein: CASSSASTDTQYF.